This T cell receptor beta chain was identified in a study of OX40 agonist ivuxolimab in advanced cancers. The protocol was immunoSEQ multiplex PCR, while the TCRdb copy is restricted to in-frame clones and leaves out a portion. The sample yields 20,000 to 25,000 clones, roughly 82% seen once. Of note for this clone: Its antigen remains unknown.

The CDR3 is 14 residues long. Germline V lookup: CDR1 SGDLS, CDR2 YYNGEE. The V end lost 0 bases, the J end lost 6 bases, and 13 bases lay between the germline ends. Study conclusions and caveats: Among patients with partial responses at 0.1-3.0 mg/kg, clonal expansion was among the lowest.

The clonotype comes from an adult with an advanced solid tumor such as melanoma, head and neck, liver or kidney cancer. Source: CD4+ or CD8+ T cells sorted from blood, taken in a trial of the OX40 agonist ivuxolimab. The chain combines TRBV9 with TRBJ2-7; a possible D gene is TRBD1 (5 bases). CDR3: CASSVGQGAGEQYF. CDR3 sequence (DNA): TGTGCCAGCAGCGTAGGGCAGGGTGCTGGCGAGCAGTACTTC.